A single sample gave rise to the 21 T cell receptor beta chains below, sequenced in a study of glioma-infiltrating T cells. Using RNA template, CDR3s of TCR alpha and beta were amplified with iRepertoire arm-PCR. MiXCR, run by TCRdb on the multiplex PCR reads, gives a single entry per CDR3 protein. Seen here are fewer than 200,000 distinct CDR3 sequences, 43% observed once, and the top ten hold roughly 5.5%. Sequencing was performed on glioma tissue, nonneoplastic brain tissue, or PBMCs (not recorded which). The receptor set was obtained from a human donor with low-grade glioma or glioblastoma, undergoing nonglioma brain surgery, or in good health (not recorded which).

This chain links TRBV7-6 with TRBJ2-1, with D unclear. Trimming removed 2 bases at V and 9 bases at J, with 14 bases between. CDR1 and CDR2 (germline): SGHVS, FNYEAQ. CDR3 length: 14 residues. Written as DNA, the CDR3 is TGTGCCAGCAGCTTAAAGTCTGACTTACGTGAGCAGTTCTTC. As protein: CASSLKSDLREQFF.

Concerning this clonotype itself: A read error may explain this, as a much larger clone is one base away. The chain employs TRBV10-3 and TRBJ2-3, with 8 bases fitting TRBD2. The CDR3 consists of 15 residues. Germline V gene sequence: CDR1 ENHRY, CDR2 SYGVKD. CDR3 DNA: TGTGCCGGGGGGGTTACTAGCGGAAGCACAGATACGAAGTATTTT. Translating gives CAGGVTSGSTDTKYF.

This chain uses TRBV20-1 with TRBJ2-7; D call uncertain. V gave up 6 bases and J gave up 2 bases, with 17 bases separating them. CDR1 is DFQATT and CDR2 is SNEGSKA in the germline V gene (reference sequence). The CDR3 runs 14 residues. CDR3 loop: CSAGDWVRTYEQYF. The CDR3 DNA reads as TGCAGTGCAGGAGATTGGGTCCGAACCTACGAGCAGTACTTC.

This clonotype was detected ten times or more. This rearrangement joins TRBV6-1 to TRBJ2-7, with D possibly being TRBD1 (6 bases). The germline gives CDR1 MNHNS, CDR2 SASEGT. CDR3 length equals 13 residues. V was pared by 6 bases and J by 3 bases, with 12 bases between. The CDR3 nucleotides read TGTGCCAGCAGCTGGGACATCAACTACGAGCAGTACTTC. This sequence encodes CASSWDINYEQYF.

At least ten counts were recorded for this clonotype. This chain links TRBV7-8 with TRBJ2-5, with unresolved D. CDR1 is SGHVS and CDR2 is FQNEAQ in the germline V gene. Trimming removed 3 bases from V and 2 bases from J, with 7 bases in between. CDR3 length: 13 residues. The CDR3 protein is CASSFGLQETQYF. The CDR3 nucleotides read TGTGCCAGCAGCTTCGGTCTTCAAGAGACCCAGTACTTC.

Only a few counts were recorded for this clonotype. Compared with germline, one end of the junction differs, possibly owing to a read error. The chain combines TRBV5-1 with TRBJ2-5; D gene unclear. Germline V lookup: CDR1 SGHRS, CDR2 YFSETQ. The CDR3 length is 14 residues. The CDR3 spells CASSLGPGQGTQYF. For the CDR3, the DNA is TGCGCCAGCAGCTTGGGTCCGGGCCAAGGGACCCAGTACTTC.

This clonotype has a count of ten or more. CDR3 loop: CASSMIKTGQHF. The CDR3, as DNA: TGTGCCAGTAGTATGATAAAGACAGGACAGCATTTT. The rearrangement uses TRBV19 and TRBJ1-5; a possible D gene is TRBD1 (6 bases). The CDR3 covers 12 residues. V was shortened by 3 bases and J by 13 bases, with 13 bases between the two germline ends. Germline V CDR1 and CDR2: LNHDA, SQIVND (reference sequence).

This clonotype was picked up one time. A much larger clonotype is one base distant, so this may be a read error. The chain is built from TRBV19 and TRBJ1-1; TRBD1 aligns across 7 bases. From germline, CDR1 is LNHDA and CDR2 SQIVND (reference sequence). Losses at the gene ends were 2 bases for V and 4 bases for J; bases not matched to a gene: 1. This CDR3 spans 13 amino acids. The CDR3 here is CASSIQGVTEAFF. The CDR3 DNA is TGTGCCAGTAGTATACAGGGGGTCACTGAAGCTTTCTTT. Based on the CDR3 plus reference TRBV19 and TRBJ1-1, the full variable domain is DGGITQSPKYLFRKEGQNVTLSCEQNLNHDAMYWYRQDPGQGLRLIYYSQIVNDFQKGDIAEGYSVSREKKESFPLTVTSAQKNPTAFYLCASSIQGVTEAFFGQGTRLTVV.

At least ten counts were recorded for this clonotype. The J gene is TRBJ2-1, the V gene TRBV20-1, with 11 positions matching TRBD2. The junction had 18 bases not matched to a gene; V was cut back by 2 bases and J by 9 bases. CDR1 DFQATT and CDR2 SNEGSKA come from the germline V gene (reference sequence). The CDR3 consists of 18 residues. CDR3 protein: CSARMDSGRALSWSEQFF. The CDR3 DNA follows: TGCAGTGCTAGAATGGATAGCGGGAGGGCCTTATCCTGGTCTGAGCAGTTCTTC.

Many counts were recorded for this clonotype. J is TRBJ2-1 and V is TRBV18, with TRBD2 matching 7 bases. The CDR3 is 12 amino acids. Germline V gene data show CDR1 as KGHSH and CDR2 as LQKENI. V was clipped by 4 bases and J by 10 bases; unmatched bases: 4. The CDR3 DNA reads TGTGCCAGCTCACTTACTAGCGAAGAGCAGTTCTTC. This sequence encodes CASSLTSEEQFF.

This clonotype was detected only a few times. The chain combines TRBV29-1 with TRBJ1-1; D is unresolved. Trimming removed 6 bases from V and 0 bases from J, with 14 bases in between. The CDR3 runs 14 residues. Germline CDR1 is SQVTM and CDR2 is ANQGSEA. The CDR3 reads CSVENPTVNTEAFF. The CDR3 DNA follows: TGCAGCGTGGAGAATCCCACAGTGAACACTGAAGCTTTCTTT.

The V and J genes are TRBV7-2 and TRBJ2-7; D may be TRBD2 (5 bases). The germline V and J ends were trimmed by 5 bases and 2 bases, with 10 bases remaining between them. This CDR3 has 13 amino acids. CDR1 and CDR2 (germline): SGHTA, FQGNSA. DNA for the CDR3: TGTGCCAGCAGCAACGCGGGCGCCTACGAGCAGTACTTC. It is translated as CASSNAGAYEQYF. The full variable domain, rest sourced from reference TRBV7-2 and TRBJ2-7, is GAGVSQSPSNKVTEKGKDVELRCDPISGHTALYWYRQSLGQGLEFLIYFQGNSAPDKSGLPSDRFSAERTGGSVSTLTIQRTQQEDSAVYLCASSNAGAYEQYFGPGTRLTVT.

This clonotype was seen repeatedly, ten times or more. CDR3 sequence (DNA): TGTGCCAGCAGTGACATTAGCGGCCCCTACGAGCAGTACTTC. Translation: CASSDISGPYEQYF. The J gene is TRBJ2-7, the V gene TRBV6-1; TRBD2 might be the D (6 bases). Per the germline V gene, CDR1 is MNHNS and CDR2 is SASEGT. V was pared by 3 bases and J by 2 bases, with 11 bases between. This CDR3 contains 14 residues.

The CDR3 sequence is CASSIRRGGIQETQYF. As DNA, the CDR3 is TGTGCCAGTAGTATTCGGCGCGGAGGAATTCAAGAGACCCAGTACTTC. V gene TRBV19 combines with J gene TRBJ2-5, with a weak D call TRBD2 (5 bases). The CDR3 is 16 amino acids. Germline lookup yields CDR1 LNHDA and CDR2 SQIVND (reference sequence). V lost 3 bases and J lost 2, with 16 bases in between.

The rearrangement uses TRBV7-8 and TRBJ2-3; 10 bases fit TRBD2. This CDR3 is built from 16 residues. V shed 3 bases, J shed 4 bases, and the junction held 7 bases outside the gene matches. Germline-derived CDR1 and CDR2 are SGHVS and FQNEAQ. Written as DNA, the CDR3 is TGTGCCAGCAGCTTTCTAGCGGGAGTATGGGCAGATACGCAGTATTTT. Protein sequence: CASSFLAGVWADTQYF.

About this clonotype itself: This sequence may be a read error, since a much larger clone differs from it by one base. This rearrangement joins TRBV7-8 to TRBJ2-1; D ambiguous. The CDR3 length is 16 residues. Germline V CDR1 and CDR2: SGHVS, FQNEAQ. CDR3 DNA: TGTGTCAGCAGCTCAACCCCGCCACCTCCAGCGAATGAGCAGTTCTTC. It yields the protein CVSSSTPPPPANEQFF.

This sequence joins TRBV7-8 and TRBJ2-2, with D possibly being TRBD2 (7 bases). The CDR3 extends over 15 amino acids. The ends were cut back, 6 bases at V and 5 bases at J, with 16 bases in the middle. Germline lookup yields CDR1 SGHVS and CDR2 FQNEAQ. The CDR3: CASRKRGGRTGELFF. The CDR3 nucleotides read TGTGCCAGCAGAAAGAGGGGGGGCAGAACCGGGGAGCTGTTTTTT.

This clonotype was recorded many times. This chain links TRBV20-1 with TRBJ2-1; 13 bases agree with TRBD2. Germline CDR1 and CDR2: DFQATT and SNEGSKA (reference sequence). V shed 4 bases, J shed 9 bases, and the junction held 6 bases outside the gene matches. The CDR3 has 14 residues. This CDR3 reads CSANGLAGELEQFF. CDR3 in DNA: TGCAGTGCTAATGGACTAGCGGGAGAACTTGAGCAGTTCTTC.

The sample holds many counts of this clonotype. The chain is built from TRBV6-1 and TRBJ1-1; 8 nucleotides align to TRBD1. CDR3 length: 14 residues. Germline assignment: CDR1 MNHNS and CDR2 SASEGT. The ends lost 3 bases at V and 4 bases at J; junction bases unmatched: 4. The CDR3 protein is CASSDRGRSTEAFF. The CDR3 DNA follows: TGTGCCAGCAGTGACAGGGGGCGGTCCACTGAAGCTTTCTTT.

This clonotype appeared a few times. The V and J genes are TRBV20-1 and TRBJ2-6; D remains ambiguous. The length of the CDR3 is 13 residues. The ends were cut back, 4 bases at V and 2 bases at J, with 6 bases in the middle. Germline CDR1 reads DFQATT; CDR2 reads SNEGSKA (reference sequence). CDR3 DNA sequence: TGCAGTGCTATATACACTGGGGCCAACGTCCTGACTTTC. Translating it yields CSAIYTGANVLTF.

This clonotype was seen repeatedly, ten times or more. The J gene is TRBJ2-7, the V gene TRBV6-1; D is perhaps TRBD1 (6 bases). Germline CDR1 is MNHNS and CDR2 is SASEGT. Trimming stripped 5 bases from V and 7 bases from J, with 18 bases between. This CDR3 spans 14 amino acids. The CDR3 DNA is TGTGCCAGCAGTCAAGGGGGTATTAGGATAGAGCAGTACTTC. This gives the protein CASSQGGIRIEQYF.